A single sample is the source of the 5 T cell receptor beta chains below, sequenced in a study of T cells after yellow fever vaccination. TCRdb itself ran the 5' RACE reads through MiXCR, one entry per CDR3 protein. The profile covers 95,000 to 100,000 distinct CDR3 sequences, with 4.5% to 6% appearing a single time and about two fifths taken by the ten largest. The sequenced sample was CD8+ T cells sorted from PBMCs, obtained 10 days after the yellow fever booster vaccination. The receptors come from a man younger than 35 who received the YFV17D yellow fever vaccine.

This clonotype has at least ten counts. The chain recombines TRBV7-2 with TRBJ2-3, with D hard to call. Germline lookup yields CDR1 SGHTA and CDR2 FQGNSA. V was clipped by 2 bases and J by 3 bases, with 9 bases between them. The CDR3 contains 14 residues. The DNA for the CDR3 is TGTGCCAGCAGCTTATCCGGACCGACAGATACGCAGTATTTT. It is translated as CASSLSGPTDTQYF.

This clonotype has just a few counts. V gene TRBV20-1 combines with J gene TRBJ2-7; 7 bases are shared with TRBD1. The germline CDR1 and CDR2 sequences are DFQATT and SNEGSKA (reference sequence). The V and J ends lost 5 bases and 4 bases, in that order; junction bases with no gene match: 2. This CDR3 is 11 amino acids long. CDR3 protein: CSARRGYEQYV. CDR3 DNA: TGCAGTGCTCGCAGGGGGTACGAGCAGTACGTC.

V gene TRBV7-2 combines with J gene TRBJ2-2; tentatively, D is TRBD1 (6 bases). Germline loops: CDR1 SGHTA, CDR2 FQGNSA. CDR3 length equals 16 residues. Trimming shortened V by 4 bases and J by 5 bases, and 17 bases separated the two germline ends. This CDR3 reads CASSSPEGGWTGELFF. The DNA for the CDR3 is TGTGCCAGCAGCTCCCCGGAAGGGGGTTGGACCGGGGAGCTGTTTTTT.

The chain has TRBV27 and TRBJ2-3, with 10 bases matching TRBD2. From germline, CDR1 is MNHEY and CDR2 SMNVEV (reference sequence). This CDR3 has 19 residues. V lost 5 bases and J lost 1; bases outside the gene matches: 15. Here the CDR3 DNA reads TGTGCCAGCAGTCCATACGGACTAGCGGAGCCCGAGGGCACAGATACGCAGTATTTT. Its protein product is CASSPYGLAEPEGTDTQYF.

This clonotype was counted only a few times. The chain combines TRBV4-1 with TRBJ2-7; tentative D call: TRBD1 (5 bases). Germline CDR1 is MGHRA and CDR2 is YSYEKL. Between the trimmed V and J ends, which lost 3 bases and 4 bases, there was a span of 10 bases. The CDR3 runs 13 residues. In DNA, the CDR3 is TGCGCCAGCAGCCAGATTACAGGTTACGAGCAGTACTTC. Amino acids: CASSQITGYEQYF.